This T cell receptor beta chain was retrieved from a study of blood T cell repertoires in COVID-19. Turning to the study itself: Sites in the United States, Italy and Spain provided acute and convalescent COVID-19 samples. PBMCs, B-cell-depleted T cells, or T cells were the source of the cDNA or gDNA that made up the material.

Per the germline V gene, CDR1 is MNHEY and CDR2 is SVGEGT. The CDR3 spans 13 residues. The trim removed 2 bases at V and 6 bases at J, leaving 2 bases unmatched. How the authors handled the data: It was from reference gene primer amplification that nucleated cell counts were estimated. Only in-frame clones appear in the TCRdb table, and some are missing; sequencing was by immunoSEQ multiplex PCR. Clone size and V and J calls were adopted from that table, with D and trimming inferred from the DNA. The sample records around 250,000 clones, approximately 89% being singletons. Cohorts were based on clinical histories the participants reported. This clone was seen a handful of times.

Sequencing was done on a sample of PBMCs or T cells enriched from blood (not recorded which). This chain joins TRBV6-2 or TRBV6-3 and TRBJ1-2; 8 nucleotides match TRBD1. This clonotype originated in a woman between 35 and 50 years old who had been exposed to COVID-19. The CDR3 region is CASSYRTGNGYTF. Here the CDR3 DNA reads TGTGCCAGCAGTTACCGGACAGGGAATGGCTACACCTTC.